This entry lists 18 T cell receptor beta chains sequenced from one sample in a study of radiation and T cells in renal cell carcinoma. TCRdb keeps only in-frame clones here, not all; method: immunoSEQ multiplex PCR. This table holds roughly 80,000 clones, 86% found once. Time point indicated: blood 2 weeks post-SBRT. Treatment meaning: 15 Gy SBRT to primary tumor, nephrectomy 4 weeks later. The specimen was blood, collected from a patient whose treatment included radiotherapy and nephrectomy. These receptors all stem from a woman aged 50 to 60 with renal cell carcinoma.

The chain uses TRBV5-1 and TRBJ2-5, with D unresolved. The CDR3 has 14 amino acids. V lost 4 bases, J lost 9 bases, and 19 bases lay in between. CDR1 and CDR2 (germline): SGHRS, YFSETQ. For the CDR3, the DNA is TGCGCCAGCAGCGAGAATAGTCCCCCCCAGGCCCAGTACTTC. Its protein is CASSENSPPQAQYF.

This chain uses TRBV19 with TRBJ2-3; TRBD2 agrees at 9 bases. V trimming: 8 bases; J trimming: 6 bases; junction bases outside the gene matches: 6. The germline CDR1 and CDR2 sequences are LNHDA and SQIVND (reference sequence). The CDR3 runs to 13 residues. The CDR3 coding sequence is TGTGCCAGTGGGACTAGCCATCTTGATACGCAGTATTTT. Encoded protein: CASGTSHLDTQYF.

This chain uses TRBV28 with TRBJ2-2, with TRBD1 matching over 8 bases. Germline values: CDR1 MDHEN, CDR2 SYDVKM. The CDR3 contains 16 residues. V shed 3 bases and J 2 bases; nucleotides not matched to a gene: 5. The CDR3 sequence is CASSFYRGFNTGELFF. In DNA, the CDR3 is TGTGCCAGCAGTTTTTACAGGGGGTTCAACACCGGGGAGCTGTTTTTT.

The chain combines TRBV5-4 with TRBJ2-3, with 11 bases fitting TRBD2. The V segment lost 1 base and the J segment 6 bases; nucleotides outside the gene matches: 4. Looked up from germline, CDR1 is SGHNT and CDR2 is YYREEE (reference sequence). The CDR3 has 15 amino acids. CDR3 protein: CASSLSLAGGDTQYF. CDR3 coding DNA: TGTGCCAGCAGCTTGAGTCTAGCGGGGGGTGATACGCAGTATTTT.

V and J are TRBV7-2 and TRBJ2-5; D may be TRBD1 (6 bases). Germline assignment: CDR1 SGHTA and CDR2 FQGNSA. V lost 2 bases and J 5 bases, leaving 21 bases between the germline ends. This CDR3 spans 17 amino acids. The CDR3 sequence is CASSLIRDLTRGETQYF. CDR3 DNA: TGTGCCAGCAGCTTAATCCGGGACCTAACGAGGGGGGAGACCCAGTACTTC.

This rearrangement joins TRBV5-6 to TRBJ1-2, with D hard to call. Germline V gene lookup returns CDR1 SGHDT and CDR2 YYEEEE. The CDR3 length is 15 residues. V was shortened by 0 bases and J by 0 bases, with 9 bases between the two germline ends. DNA of the CDR3: TGTGCCAGCAGCTTGGCCGCTAGTCCTAACTATGGCTACACCTTC. Protein sequence: CASSLAASPNYGYTF.

The chain couples TRBV19 to TRBJ1-1; D remains ambiguous. The CDR3 covers 15 residues. The germline V gene encodes CDR1 LNHDA and CDR2 SQIVND (reference sequence). V lost 7 bases to trimming and J lost 3 bases, with 18 bases between them. The CDR3 sequence: CASTPRRKGHTEAFF. Written as DNA, the CDR3 is TGTGCCAGTACCCCGCGGCGGAAAGGGCACACTGAAGCTTTCTTT.

The V and J genes are TRBV7-2 and TRBJ1-4; D unresolved. The V gene lost 4 bases and the J gene lost 8 bases, with 17 bases spanning the gap. Germline V gene sequence: CDR1 SGHTA, CDR2 FQGNSA. This CDR3 spans 15 amino acids. For the CDR3, the DNA is TGTGCCAGCAGCTCCGACCATGTTAGAGGGGAAAAACTGTTTTTT. It specifies CASSSDHVRGEKLFF.

The rearrangement links TRBV7-2 to TRBJ2-2; perhaps TRBD1 as D (5 bases). The CDR3 covers 12 residues. Trimming removed 6 bases at V and 8 bases at J, with 10 bases between. Germline loops: CDR1 SGHTA, CDR2 FQGNSA. Here the CDR3 DNA reads TGTGCCAGCAGTTCCCAGGGTGGGGAGCTGTTTTTT. Protein product: CASSSQGGELFF.

This chain uses TRBV5-1 with TRBJ2-2; 13 bases are a match to TRBD2. CDR3 size: 15 residues. Germline V gene data show CDR1 as SGHRS and CDR2 as YFSETQ. The ends lost 7 bases at V and 7 bases at J; junction bases unmatched: 7. CDR3 bases: TGCGCCAGCGCCCTCCGGACTAGCGGGAGCGGGGAGCTGTTTTTT. It encodes CASALRTSGSGELFF. Filled out from reference TRBV5-1 and TRBJ2-2, the complete variable domain reads KAGVTQTPRYLIKTRGQQVTLSCSPISGHRSVSWYQQTPGQGLQFLFEYFSETQRNKGNFPGRFSGRQFSNSRSEMNVSTLELGDSALYLCASALRTSGSGELFFGEGSRLTVL.

The chain uses TRBV5-1 and TRBJ2-7; 7 nucleotides line up with TRBD1. Trimming cost V 5 bases and J 9 bases; bases outside gene matches: 11. Germline-derived CDR1 and CDR2 are SGHRS and YFSETQ. The CDR3 contains 13 residues. CDR3 residues: CASRTGLEYMQYF. The CDR3 DNA follows: TGCGCCAGCAGGACAGGGTTGGAGTACATGCAGTACTTC.

V and J are TRBV11-2 and TRBJ1-1; TRBD1 might be the D (6 bases). Germline-derived CDR1 and CDR2 are SGHAT and FQNNGV. CDR3 length: 13 amino acids. Trimming stripped 4 bases from V and 3 bases from J, with 9 bases between. CDR3 in amino acids: CASSSDSYTEAFF. Written as DNA, the CDR3 is TGTGCCAGCAGCTCGGACAGCTACACTGAAGCTTTCTTT.

This chain connects TRBV10-3 to TRBJ2-1; TRBD2 aligns across 15 bases. CDR3 length: 14 amino acids. Germline assignment: CDR1 ENHRY and CDR2 SYGVKD. With 8 bases clipped from V and 7 bases from J, the junction kept 3 bases outside the gene matches. CDR3 amino acids: CAIGLAGGRNEQFF. The CDR3 DNA is TGTGCCATCGGACTAGCGGGAGGGCGGAATGAGCAGTTCTTC.

The chain uses TRBV7-9 and TRBJ1-2, with a possible D match to TRBD1 (5 bases). The CDR3 has 12 residues. Trimming removed 7 bases from V and 7 bases from J, with 13 bases in between. Germline V gene sequence: CDR1 SEHNR, CDR2 FQNEAQ (reference sequence). CDR3 nucleotide sequence: TGTGCCAGCATCCGAAGCGGGGGTGGCTACACCTTC. It codes for CASIRSGGGYTF.

CDR3 DNA: TGTGCCAGCAGCGGCCAAGCGGGGAAAGAGACCCAGTACTTC. This encodes CASSGQAGKETQYF. The rearrangement links TRBV9 to TRBJ2-5, with 7 bases aligning to TRBD2. CDR1 and CDR2 (germline): SGDLS, YYNGEE. The V gene end was trimmed by 3 bases and the J gene end by 3 bases; junction bases not matched to a gene: 5. The CDR3 is 14 residues long.

V is TRBV5-1 and J is TRBJ2-2; D tentatively fits TRBD1 or TRBD2 (6 bases each). The germline V gene encodes CDR1 SGHRS and CDR2 YFSETQ. V was shortened by 0 bases and J by 5 bases, with 11 bases between the two germline ends. This CDR3 is built from 15 residues. The CDR3 sequence: CASSLAGAETGELFF. CDR3 sequence (DNA): TGCGCCAGCAGCTTGGCGGGGGCCGAAACCGGGGAGCTGTTTTTT.

The chain couples TRBV6-5 to TRBJ2-7, with D perhaps matching TRBD2 (6 bases). V was cut by 7 bases and J by 8 bases, with 24 bases left in between. The CDR3 totals 15 residues. CDR1 is MNHEY and CDR2 is SVGAGI in the germline V gene. CDR3 in amino acids: CASTQEGPIRRKQYF. The DNA of the CDR3 is TGTGCCAGCACCCAGGAGGGCCCTATTAGAAGGAAGCAGTACTTC.

The J gene is TRBJ2-7, the V gene TRBV28, with 8 bases aligning to TRBD1. The CDR3 consists of 16 residues. Germline V gene lookup returns CDR1 MDHEN and CDR2 SYDVKM. With V trimmed by 4 bases and J by 0 bases, 8 bases remained unmatched. The CDR3 is CASSSGQGPNSYEQYF. The CDR3 nucleotides are TGTGCCAGCAGTTCCGGACAGGGCCCTAACTCCTACGAGCAGTACTTC.